The 5 T cell receptor beta chains below all came from one sample that was sequenced in a study of cytomegalovirus exposure and HLA in healthy donors. PCR employed 60 Vbeta and 13 Jbeta primers. Assay: immunoSEQ multiplex PCR; the TCRdb copy retains only in-frame clones and omits some. The profile shows around 150,000 clones, approximately 78% of them singletons. Sequencing was carried out using PBMCs. Receptors originate from a male donor in good health and CMV-seropositive.

This clone was observed a handful of times. The V and J genes are TRBV14 and TRBJ2-1; D gene ambiguous. The germline V gene has CDR1 SGHDN and CDR2 FVKESK. The CDR3 is 16 amino acids. V was trimmed by 2 bases and J by 1 base, leaving 12 bases between them. CDR3 sequence (DNA): TGTGCCAGCAGCCAAAGGCCCAGCGCGTCCTACAATGAGCAGTTCTTC. It codes for CASSQRPSASYNEQFF.

The chain has TRBV5-1 and TRBJ1-1, with 8 nucleotides matching TRBD1. The CDR3 has 16 amino acids. V gave up 4 bases and J gave up 4 bases; unmatched junction bases: 12. Germline V gene data show CDR1 as SGHRS and CDR2 as YFSETQ. CDR3 sequence reads: CASSNGQGGFSTEAFF. CDR3 sequence (DNA): TGCGCCAGCAGCAACGGACAGGGTGGGTTTTCCACTGAAGCTTTCTTT.

This clone showed up just once. The chain employs TRBV27 and TRBJ2-7, with 8 bases fitting TRBD2. Looked up from germline, CDR1 is MNHEY and CDR2 is SMNVEV (reference sequence). CDR3 length equals 12 residues. With V trimmed by 6 bases and J by 7 bases, 5 bases remained unmatched. The CDR3 DNA reads as TGTGCCAGCAGCCCGGGCGGGGGGGAGCAGTACTTC. Protein product: CASSPGGGEQYF.

The CDR3: CASSAPGQGVGGYTF. For the CDR3, the DNA is TGTGCCAGCAGCGCGCCGGGACAGGGGGTAGGAGGCTACACCTTC. This chain links TRBV5-4 with TRBJ1-2; 11 positions match TRBD1. Germline lookup yields CDR1 SGHNT and CDR2 YYREEE (reference sequence). Trimming took 4 bases from V and 8 from J; bases not matched to a gene: 10. This CDR3 contains 15 residues.

This clone was seen only once. The chain links TRBV7-9 to TRBJ1-1; D remains unclear. Germline assignment: CDR1 SEHNR and CDR2 FQNEAQ (reference sequence). Between the trimmed V and J ends, which lost 10 bases and 6 bases, there was a span of 9 bases. The CDR3 length is 10 residues. CDR3 amino acids: CATGGAEAFF. DNA of the CDR3: TGTGCCACAGGTGGCGCTGAAGCTTTCTTT. The variable domain in full, completed from reference TRBV7-9 and TRBJ1-1, reads DTGVSQNPRHKITKRGQNVTFRCDPISEHNRLYWYRQTLGQGPEFLTYFQNEAQLEKSRLLSDRFSAERPKGSFSTLEIQRTEQGDSAMYLCATGGAEAFFGQGTRLTVV.